This T cell receptor (beta chain) was recorded in a study of blood T cell repertoires in COVID-19. Background on the study: Some COVID-19 samples were acute and others convalescent; all came from the United States, Italy and Spain. Sample material is recorded as cDNA or gDNA derived from T cells, B-cell-depleted T cells, or PBMCs.

The table lists this clone with a few counts. The CDR3 is 14 amino acids. Germline lookup yields CDR1 SGHNT and CDR2 YENEEA. Trimming removed 1 base from V and 1 base from J; junction bases left unmatched: 0. Authors' processing steps: Estimates of nucleated cell counts were drawn from the amplification of reference gene primers. TCRdb's table, derived via immunoSEQ multiplex PCR, lists solely in-frame clones and lacks some. V and J calls plus clone size are reproduced from that table; the DNA served to infer D and trimming. The sample holds fewer than 250,000 clones, 70% to 90% seen once. V usage is TRBV11-3 and J usage is TRBJ2-7; TRBD1 agrees at 8 bases. Specimen: peripheral blood. The source is a woman aged 60-70 years with active or convalescent COVID-19. As DNA, the CDR3 is TGTGCCAGCAGCTTAGGGACAGGGTCCTACGAGCAGTACTTC. It is translated as CASSLGTGSYEQYF.